This is a list of T cell receptor beta chains from one sample in a study of OX40 agonist ivuxolimab in advanced cancers. Some clones are missing from TCRdb's copy, which holds only in-frame ones; the method was immunoSEQ multiplex PCR. The table lists around 50,000 clones, approximately 92% of them singletons. The sequenced sample was CD4+ or CD8+ T cells sorted from blood, obtained in a trial of the OX40 agonist ivuxolimab. The origin of the receptors is an adult with an advanced solid tumor such as melanoma, head and neck, liver or kidney cancer. Each CDR3 is given with its conserved first and last residue. The order of the fields is V gene, D gene, clone size, J gene, CDR3 protein, CDR3 DNA. D genes are given only for firm matches. Size is stated for part of the rows, as once, few or many counts, or as a class when the clone is expanded.

>TRBV19|.|few|TRBJ1-2
CASDSRALGYGYTF
TGTGCCAGTGATTCACGTGCTTTAGGCTATGGCTACACCTTC
>TRBV4-3|.|.|TRBJ2-5
CASSQYGEVETQYF
TGCGCCAGCAGCCAGTACGGGGAGGTAGAGACCCAGTACTTC
>TRBV7-2|TRBD1|.|TRBJ2-5
CASSLNGQGETQYF
TGTGCCAGCAGCTTAAACGGACAGGGGGAGACCCAGTACTTC
>TRBV6-1|TRBD1|.|TRBJ2-1
CASSPTRGNNEQFF
TGTGCCAGCAGCCCAACCAGGGGGAACAATGAGCAGTTCTTC
>TRBV5-1|.|.|TRBJ1-1
CASSLTAGVARTEAFF
TGCGCCAGCAGCTTAACCGCAGGGGTCGCGAGGACTGAAGCTTTCTTT
>TRBV19|TRBD2|once|TRBJ2-7
CASRPTRTSGSYEQYF
TGTGCCAGTAGACCAACTCGGACTAGCGGGAGCTACGAGCAGTACTTC
>TRBV9|.|.|TRBJ1-4
CASSPSLGSTNEKLFF
TGTGCCAGCAGCCCATCTTTGGGGTCTACTAATGAAAAACTGTTTTTT
>TRBV7-3|TRBD1|.|TRBJ2-3
CASSPGQGPDTQYF
TGTGCCAGCAGCCCGGGACAGGGTCCAGATACGCAGTATTTT
>TRBV18|.|.|TRBJ1-4
CASSPQAGTGEKLFF
TGTGCCAGCTCACCACAGGCCGGGACGGGAGAAAAACTGTTTTTT
>TRBV10-3|TRBD1|few|TRBJ2-7
CAISQAGTGASYEQYF
TGTGCCATCAGCCAAGCCGGGACAGGGGCGTCCTACGAGCAGTACTTC
>TRBV19|.|.|TRBJ2-1
CASSITRSSYNEQFF
TGTGCCAGTAGTATCACCCGGAGCTCCTACAATGAGCAGTTCTTC
>TRBV6-1|.|.|TRBJ2-1
CASSEEVAEPYNEQFF
TGTGCCAGCAGTGAAGAGGTAGCGGAGCCCTACAATGAGCAGTTCTTC
>TRBV5-1|.|.|TRBJ1-2
CASSLAGADIWSYGYTF
TGCGCCAGCAGCTTGGCCGGAGCGGACATCTGGAGCTATGGCTACACCTTC
>TRBV9|TRBD1|.|TRBJ2-1
CASSVGGTGSYNEQFF
TGTGCCAGCAGCGTAGGGGGGACAGGGTCCTACAATGAGCAGTTCTTC
>TRBV29-1|.|.|TRBJ1-1
CSAQRGTNTEAFF
TGCAGCGCCCAACGGGGGACGAACACTGAAGCTTTCTTT
>TRBV9|.|.|TRBJ2-5
CASSVSEETQYF
TGTGCCAGCAGCGTATCAGAAGAGACCCAGTACTTC
>TRBV25-1|.|.|TRBJ2-1
CASSASQGSVDEQFF
TGTGCCAGCAGTGCAAGCCAGGGATCTGTGGATGAGCAGTTCTTC
>TRBV30|.|.|TRBJ1-4
CAWSVGGGGEKLFF
TGTGCCTGGAGCGTCGGGGGAGGAGGGGAAAAACTGTTTTTT
>TRBV18|TRBD2|.|TRBJ2-1
CASSPRVKGGNEQFF
TGTGCCAGCTCACCACGAGTTAAGGGAGGGAATGAGCAGTTCTTC
>TRBV4-2|.|.|TRBJ1-6
CASSQEYSPLHF
TGTGCCAGCAGCCAAGAATATTCACCCCTCCACTTT
>TRBV30|TRBD1|.|TRBJ2-7
CAWSQDRGDYEQYF
TGTGCCTGGAGTCAGGACAGGGGGGACTACGAGCAGTACTTC
>TRBV5-6|TRBD2|once|TRBJ2-7
CASSLTGTSGRAQYF
TGTGCCAGCAGCTTAACCGGGACTAGCGGGAGGGCCCAGTACTTC
>TRBV28|.|.|TRBJ1-4
CASRPGGLGEKLFF
TGTGCCAGCAGGCCCGGGGGACTCGGGGAAAAACTGTTTTTT
>TRBV7-2|TRBD2|.|TRBJ2-7
CASSPSRVTSSYEQYF
TGTGCCAGCAGCCCCTCGAGGGTGACTAGCAGCTACGAGCAGTACTTC
>TRBV5-1|.|.|TRBJ2-3
CASSFLRGLGGTDTQYF
TGCGCCAGCAGCTTCCTACGCGGACTGGGGGGCACAGATACGCAGTATTTT
>TRBV7-3|.|.|TRBJ1-5
CASSLTSNQPQHF
TGTGCCAGCAGCTTAACTAGCAATCAGCCCCAGCATTTT
>TRBV29-1|TRBD2|.|TRBJ2-1
CSVVKASGGDEQFF
TGCAGCGTTGTTAAGGCTAGCGGGGGAGATGAGCAGTTCTTC